This T cell receptor beta chain emerged from a study of blood T cell repertoires in COVID-19. The germline V gene encodes CDR1 SNHLY and CDR2 FYNNEI. There are 14 residues in the CDR3. V lost 5 bases, J lost 4 bases, and 11 bases lay in between. Original handling: How many nucleated cells were present was estimated from reference gene primer amplification. Here immunoSEQ multiplex PCR was the method, and the copy in TCRdb shows in-frame clones only, minus some. The V and J calls and clone size are taken from that table; D and trimming were inferred from the DNA. The sample has roughly 670,000 clones, 85% to 90% seen once.

Sequenced: peripheral blood. V and J are TRBV2 and TRBJ2-2, with D possibly being TRBD1 (5 bases). This receptor was identified in a woman aged 18 to 35 with acute or convalescent COVID-19. The CDR3 region is CASSPLQGTGELFF. CDR3 DNA: TGTGCCAGCAGTCCACTCCAGGGCACCGGGGAGCTGTTTTTT.